This TCR beta chain originates from a study of cytomegalovirus exposure and HLA in healthy donors. The study, taken as a whole, reports: There were several of the most significant clusters that appeared linked to common viral pathogens in a later analysis.

Trimming cost V 4 bases and J 5 bases, with 18 bases left between them. This CDR3 has 15 amino acids. CDR1 is SGHNT, CDR2 YYREEE, per germline (reference sequence). The PCR employed 60 Vbeta primers together with 13 Jbeta primers. Assay: immunoSEQ multiplex PCR; the TCRdb copy retains only in-frame clones and omits some. The table records 210,000 or so clones, 65% to 80% of them present only once. Donors showed nominal health when sampled, although they likely had unrecorded immune exposures. In regard to this clone: The antigen remains undetermined.

The clonotype was recovered from a girl aged 2-15 years in good health and CMV-seronegative. The chain uses TRBV5-4 and TRBJ2-5; D is perhaps TRBD1 (5 bases). The specimen sequenced was PBMCs. CDR3 protein: CASSQGVQGTETQYF. CDR3 nucleotide sequence: TGTGCCAGCAGCCAGGGCGTTCAGGGTACGGAGACCCAGTACTTC.